This is a list of T cell receptor beta chains from one sample in a study of cytomegalovirus exposure and HLA in healthy donors. The table came from immunoSEQ multiplex PCR; TCRdb's copy has only in-frame clones and leaves some out. This sample carries some 160,000 clones, approximately 88% of them seen once, and the ten largest clones take around 1.4%. The sequenced sample consisted of PBMCs. These TCRs come from a young woman in good health and CMV-seronegative. The CDR3 runs from the conserved cysteine through the conserved F or W. A D gene is named only where the DNA matches it firmly. Clone size appears in some rows only: once, few, many, or a class for an expanded clone.

D gene,clone size,CDR3 length,V gene,J gene,CDR3 protein,CDR3 DNA
-,-,16,TRBV4-1,TRBJ1-1,CASSQERSRGDTEAFF,TGCGCCAGCAGCCAAGAGCGAAGTCGGGGGGACACTGAAGCTTTCTTT
TRBD1,few,16,TRBV2,TRBJ2-1,CASSPKRDRVSAEQFF,TGTGCCAGCAGCCCAAAGAGGGACAGGGTGTCCGCTGAGCAGTTCTTC
TRBD1,-,13,TRBV5-6,TRBJ1-1,CASSIGQGAVSFF,TGTGCCAGCAGCATAGGACAGGGGGCGGTATCGTTCTTT
TRBD1,-,15,TRBV7-3,TRBJ2-7,CASSLRGQGTYEQYF,TGTGCCAGCAGCTTAAGGGGACAGGGGACCTACGAGCAGTACTTC
TRBD1,-,13,TRBV6-4,TRBJ1-5,CASSRDSVGPQHF,TGTGCCAGCAGTCGGGACAGCGTGGGGCCCCAGCATTTT
-,-,14,TRBV29-1,TRBJ2-1,CSGEGLLPYNEQFF,TGCAGCGGTGAAGGACTCCTCCCCTACAATGAGCAGTTCTTC
-,once,11,TRBV15,TRBJ1-2,CAEDSKTGYTF,TGTGCCGAAGACAGTAAAACTGGCTACACCTTC
-,-,12,TRBV28,TRBJ1-2,CASGSDSRGYTF,TGTGCCAGCGGATCGGACAGTCGTGGCTACACCTTC
-,-,15,TRBV5-5,TRBJ1-2,CASSQDRSGVGGYTF,TGTGCCAGCAGCCAAGATCGCTCGGGGGTGGGTGGCTACACCTTC
-,-,14,TRBV9,TRBJ2-7,CASSVLPGSKEQYF,TGTGCCAGCAGCGTATTGCCGGGGTCGAAAGAGCAGTACTTC
-,-,15,TRBV6-1,TRBJ1-1,CASSEAGRVNTEAFF,TGTGCCAGCAGTGAAGCCGGCAGGGTGAACACTGAAGCTTTCTTT
-,-,14,TRBV7-8,TRBJ2-2,CASSGQSYTGELFF,TGTGCCAGCAGTGGGCAGTCCTACACCGGGGAGCTGTTTTTT
TRBD1,-,14,TRBV19,TRBJ1-3,CASSLVTGIDTIYF,TGTGCCAGTAGCCTGGTGACAGGGATAGACACCATATATTTT
TRBD1,-,12,TRBV29-1,TRBJ2-1,CSVAIQGNEQFF,TGCAGCGTTGCAATACAGGGGAACGAGCAGTTCTTC
-,-,14,TRBV5-1,TRBJ2-3,CASRRTVDTDTQYF,TGCGCCAGTAGACGGACAGTAGACACAGATACGCAGTATTTT
TRBD1,-,14,TRBV28,TRBJ1-6,CASSPGQGASPLHF,TGTGCCAGCAGTCCGGGACAGGGGGCTTCACCCCTCCACTTT
TRBD2,-,15,TRBV9,TRBJ2-1,CASSPSGGFFNEQFF,TGTGCCAGCAGCCCCAGCGGGGGGTTCTTCAATGAGCAGTTCTTC
-,-,14,TRBV7-9,TRBJ2-3,CASSSAGGTDTQYF,TGTGCCAGCAGCTCGGCGGGCGGCACAGATACGCAGTATTTT
-,few,15,TRBV9,TRBJ2-1,CASSSVGSSYNEQFF,TGTGCCAGCAGTTCAGTAGGGAGCTCCTACAATGAGCAGTTCTTC
TRBD1,-,15,TRBV19,TRBJ1-2,CASSMGDSPLYGYTF,TGTGCCAGTAGTATGGGGGACAGCCCCCTCTATGGCTACACCTTC
TRBD2,few,15,TRBV4-1,TRBJ2-7,CASSQEPGLAHEQYF,TGCGCCAGCAGCCAAGAACCGGGACTAGCCCACGAGCAGTACTTC
TRBD1,-,14,TRBV23-1,TRBJ1-4,CASLNRGTNEKLFF,TGCGCCAGTTTAAACAGGGGGACTAATGAAAAACTGTTTTTT
-,-,11,TRBV29-1,TRBJ1-2,CSVGLSAGYTF,TGCAGCGTTGGACTGTCCGCTGGCTACACCTTC
-,-,13,TRBV5-4,TRBJ2-7,CASSPGSFYEQYF,TGTGCCAGCAGCCCTGGCTCCTTCTACGAGCAGTACTTC
TRBD1,-,14,TRBV10-3,TRBJ1-1,CATCATGGNTEAFF,TGTGCCACCTGCGCGACAGGGGGGAACACTGAAGCTTTCTTT
-,-,14,TRBV27,TRBJ1-3,CASSARTAGNTIYF,TGTGCCAGCAGCGCTAGAACTGCGGGAAACACCATATATTTT
-,-,16,TRBV5-4,TRBJ2-5,CASSREQGIVGVTQYF,TGTGCCAGCAGCCGGGAACAGGGAATTGTAGGTGTGACCCAGTACTTC
TRBD1,-,17,TRBV4-1,TRBJ1-1,CASSQRGDSNMNTEAFF,TGCGCCAGCAGCCAACGAGGGGACAGTAACATGAACACTGAAGCTTTCTTT
-,few,15,TRBV19,TRBJ1-3,CASSRGGGSGNTIYF,TGTGCCAGTAGTAGGGGGGGTGGTTCTGGAAACACCATATATTTT
TRBD1,-,15,TRBV11-2,TRBJ2-7,CASSLGTGGHYEQYF,TGTGCCAGCAGCTTAGGGACAGGGGGCCACTACGAGCAGTACTTC
TRBD1,few,14,TRBV19,TRBJ1-2,CASSINRGSYGYTF,TGTGCCAGTAGTATAAACAGGGGTTCCTATGGCTACACCTTC
-,few,12,TRBV25-1,TRBJ1-1,CASSVMNTEAFF,TGTGCCAGCAGTGTCATGAACACTGAAGCTTTCTTT
-,-,17,TRBV5-6,TRBJ1-1,CASSLRGGGAWNTEAFF,TGTGCCAGCAGCTTGAGGGGCGGGGGCGCCTGGAACACTGAAGCTTTCTTT
TRBD2,once,14,TRBV2,TRBJ2-7,CASKSSGGSYEQYF,TGTGCCAGCAAGTCTAGCGGGGGCTCCTACGAGCAGTACTTC
-,-,14,TRBV21-1,TRBJ2-7,CASSSWGQSYEQYF,TGTGCCAGCAGCTCTTGGGGACAGAGCTACGAGCAGTACTTC
TRBD2,few,16,TRBV27,TRBJ2-7,CASSLSSGGVGYEQYF,TGTGCCAGCAGTTTAAGTTCCGGGGGGGTCGGCTACGAGCAGTACTTC